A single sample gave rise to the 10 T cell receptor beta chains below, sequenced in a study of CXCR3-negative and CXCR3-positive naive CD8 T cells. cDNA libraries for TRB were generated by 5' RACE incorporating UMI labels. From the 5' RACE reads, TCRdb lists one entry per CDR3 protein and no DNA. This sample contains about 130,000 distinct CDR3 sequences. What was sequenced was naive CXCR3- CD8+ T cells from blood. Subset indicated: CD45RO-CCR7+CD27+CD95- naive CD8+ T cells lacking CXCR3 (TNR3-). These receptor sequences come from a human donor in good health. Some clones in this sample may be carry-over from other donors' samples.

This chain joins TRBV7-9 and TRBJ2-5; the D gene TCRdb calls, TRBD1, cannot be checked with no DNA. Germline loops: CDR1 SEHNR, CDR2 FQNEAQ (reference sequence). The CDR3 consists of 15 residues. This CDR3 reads CASSLLEGAMETQYF.

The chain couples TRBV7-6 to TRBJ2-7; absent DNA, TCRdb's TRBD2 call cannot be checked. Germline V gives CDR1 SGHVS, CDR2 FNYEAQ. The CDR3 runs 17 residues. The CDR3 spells CASSLEGLAGATYEQYF. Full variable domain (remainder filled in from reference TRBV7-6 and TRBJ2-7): GAGVSQSPRYKVTKRGQDVALRCDPISGHVSLYWYRQALGQGPEFLTYFNYEAQQDKSGLPNDRFSAERPEGSISTLTIQRTEQRDSAMYRCASSLEGLAGATYEQYFGPGTRLTVT.

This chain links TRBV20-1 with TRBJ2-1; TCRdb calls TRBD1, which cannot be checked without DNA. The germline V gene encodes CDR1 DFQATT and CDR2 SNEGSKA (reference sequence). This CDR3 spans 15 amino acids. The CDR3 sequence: CSARVTRGPYNEQFF.

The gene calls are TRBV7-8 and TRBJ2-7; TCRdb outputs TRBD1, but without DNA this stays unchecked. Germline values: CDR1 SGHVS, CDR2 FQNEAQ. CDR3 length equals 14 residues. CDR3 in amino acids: CASSPGTGTNEQYF.

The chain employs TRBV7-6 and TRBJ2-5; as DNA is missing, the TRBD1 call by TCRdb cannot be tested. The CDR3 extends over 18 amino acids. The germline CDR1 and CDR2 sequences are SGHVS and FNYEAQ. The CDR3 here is CASSLSPSAPQGQETQYF.

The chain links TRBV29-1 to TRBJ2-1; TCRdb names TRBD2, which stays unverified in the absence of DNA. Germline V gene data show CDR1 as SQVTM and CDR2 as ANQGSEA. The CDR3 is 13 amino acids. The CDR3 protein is CSVAGLEYNEQLF.

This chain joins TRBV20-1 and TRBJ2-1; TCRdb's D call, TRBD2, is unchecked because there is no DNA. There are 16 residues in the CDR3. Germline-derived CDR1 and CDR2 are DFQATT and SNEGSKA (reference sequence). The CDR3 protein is CSATSSGGPSYNEQFF.

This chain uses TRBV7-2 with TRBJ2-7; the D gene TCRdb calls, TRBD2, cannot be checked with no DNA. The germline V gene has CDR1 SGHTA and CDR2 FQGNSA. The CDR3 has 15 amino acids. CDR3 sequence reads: CASSPTLGLTYEQYF.

CDR3: CASSRLAGAGEQYF. The chain carries TRBV5-1 and TRBJ2-7; TCRdb's D call of TRBD2 is untestable without DNA. Per germline, CDR1 SGHRS and CDR2 YFSETQ. This CDR3 contains 14 residues.

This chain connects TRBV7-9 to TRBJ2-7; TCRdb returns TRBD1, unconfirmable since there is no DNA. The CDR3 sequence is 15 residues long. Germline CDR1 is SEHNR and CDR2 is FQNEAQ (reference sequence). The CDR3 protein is CASSSPTGLAYEQYF. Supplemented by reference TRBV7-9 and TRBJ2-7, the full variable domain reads DTGVSQNPRHKITKRGQNVTFRCDPISEHNRLYWYRQTLGQGPEFLTYFQNEAQLEKSRLLSDRFSAERPKGSFSTLEIQRTEQGDSAMYLCASSSPTGLAYEQYFGPGTRLTVT.